Listed here are 5 T cell receptor beta chains from one sample, sequenced in a study of early T cells in non-severe SARS-CoV-2 infection. Using its own MiXCR run on the 5' RACE reads, TCRdb lists one record per CDR3 protein. The table shows some 67,000 distinct CDR3 sequences, with about an eighth occurring only once. The source material was whole blood. The receptors shown here come from an adult who was a healthcare worker with PCR-confirmed SARS-CoV-2 infection or an uninfected control (not recorded which).

This chain links TRBV29-1 with TRBJ2-4, with D perhaps TRBD2 (7 bases). The CDR3 contains 13 residues. The V end was cut by 4 bases, the J end by 9 bases, with 16 bases between. Germline CDR1 is SQVTM and CDR2 is ANQGSEA. CDR3 nucleotide sequence: TGCAGCGTTGTTCCGGGGGGCGAGGGCATTCAGTACTTC. It encodes CSVVPGGEGIQYF.

V and J are TRBV6-1 and TRBJ2-5; possibly TRBD1 for D (5 bases). The germline V gene has CDR1 MNHNS and CDR2 SASEGT. This CDR3 has 14 amino acids. V was clipped by 6 bases and J by 5 bases, with 16 bases between them. CDR3 region: CASRLVPRQETQYF. The CDR3 coding sequence is TGTGCCAGCAGACTGGTCCCGCGACAGGAGACCCAGTACTTC.

This clonotype was picked up a small number of times. The V call is TRBV5-1, the J call TRBJ1-3, with D maybe TRBD1 (5 bases). The CDR3 is 18 residues long. CDR1 and CDR2 (germline): SGHRS, YFSETQ. V dropped 4 bases and J dropped 0 bases, with 20 bases sitting between them. The DNA for the CDR3 is TGCGCCAGCAGCCCCTCTTCTGGGGGTGTCCTCTCTGGAAACACCATATATTTT. Translated: CASSPSSGGVLSGNTIYF.

This clonotype was picked up a small number of times. Sequence at one end of the junction differs from germline and may be a read error. The J gene is TRBJ1-4, the V gene TRBV6-2 or TRBV6-3, with 7 bases fitting TRBD1. The V gene's germline CDR1 is MNHEY and CDR2 SVGEGT. This CDR3 has 14 residues. The CDR3 DNA is TGTGCCAGCAGACAGACAGGGTCTAAGGAAAAACTGTTTTTT. Its translation: CASRQTGSKEKLFF.

The gene calls are TRBV9 and TRBJ1-6; no clear D gene. CDR1 and CDR2 from the germline V gene are SGDLS and YYNGEE. V lost 1 base and J 2 bases, leaving 4 bases between the germline ends. This CDR3 is built from 14 residues. The CDR3 DNA reads TGTGCCAGCAGCGTACAGACCTATAATTCACCCCTCCACTTT. As protein: CASSVQTYNSPLHF.